The entry below gives a single TCR beta chain sequence along with its context. The sample originates from a study of blood T cell repertoires in COVID-19. V gave up 3 bases and J gave up 9 bases; unmatched junction bases: 15. Germline V CDR1 and CDR2: SGHRS, YFSETQ. The CDR3 extends over 17 amino acids. Original analysis: Amplifying reference gene primers gave estimates of nucleated cell counts. Here immunoSEQ multiplex PCR was the method, and the copy in TCRdb shows in-frame clones only, minus some. The V and J calls and clone size are taken from that table; D and trimming were inferred from the DNA. Of about 480,000 clones listed, roughly 87% are singletons.

The V gene is TRBV5-1, the J gene TRBJ2-2; 9 nucleotides match TRBD1. The receptor was isolated from a woman under 30 with acute COVID-19. The sample consisted of PBMCs or T cells enriched from blood (not recorded which). The CDR3 nucleotides read TGCGCCAGCAGCTCCGCCGGTAGGACAGGGGTTGTCAGGGAGCTGTTTTTT. Protein sequence: CASSSAGRTGVVRELFF.